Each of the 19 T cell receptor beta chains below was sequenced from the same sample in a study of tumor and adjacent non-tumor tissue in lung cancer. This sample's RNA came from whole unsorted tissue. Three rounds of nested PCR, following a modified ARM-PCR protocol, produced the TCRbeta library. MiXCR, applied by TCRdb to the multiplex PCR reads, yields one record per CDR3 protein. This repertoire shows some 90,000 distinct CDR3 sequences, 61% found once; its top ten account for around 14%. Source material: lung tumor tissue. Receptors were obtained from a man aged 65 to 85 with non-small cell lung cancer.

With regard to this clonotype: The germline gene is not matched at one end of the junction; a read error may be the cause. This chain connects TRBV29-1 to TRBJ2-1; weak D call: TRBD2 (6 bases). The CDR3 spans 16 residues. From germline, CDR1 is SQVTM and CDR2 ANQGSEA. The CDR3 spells CSIFAPSGRLYNEQFF. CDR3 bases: TGCAGCATTTTTGCCCCTAGTGGGAGGCTTTACAATGAGCAGTTTTTC.

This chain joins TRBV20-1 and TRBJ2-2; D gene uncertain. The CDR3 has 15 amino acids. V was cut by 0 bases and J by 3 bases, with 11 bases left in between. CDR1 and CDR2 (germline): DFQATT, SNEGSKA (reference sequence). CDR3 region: CSARETYTHTGELFF. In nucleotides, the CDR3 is TGCAGTGCTAGAGAGACTTACACCCACACCGGGGAGCTGTTTTTT.

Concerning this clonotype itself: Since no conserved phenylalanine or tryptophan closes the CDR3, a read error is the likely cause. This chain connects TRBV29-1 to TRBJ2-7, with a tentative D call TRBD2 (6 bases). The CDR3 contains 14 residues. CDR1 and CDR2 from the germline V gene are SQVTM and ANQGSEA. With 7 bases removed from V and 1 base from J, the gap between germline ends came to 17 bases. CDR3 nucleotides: TGCAGCGCCCGGGGGACCGTAGGTTCCTACGAGCAGTACTAC. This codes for CSARGTVGSYEQYY.

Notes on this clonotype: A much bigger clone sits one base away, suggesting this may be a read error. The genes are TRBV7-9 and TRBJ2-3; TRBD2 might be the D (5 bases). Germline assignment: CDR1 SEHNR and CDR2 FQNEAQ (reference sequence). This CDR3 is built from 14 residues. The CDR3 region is CASSFSALGDMQYF. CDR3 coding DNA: TGTGCCAGCAGCTTCTCTGCGTTGGGAGATATGCAGTATTTT.

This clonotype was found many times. DNA of the CDR3: TGTGCCAGCAGCTTGAGGACTAGCGGGGTATACGAGCAGTACTTC. Translating gives CASSLRTSGVYEQYF. V and J are TRBV5-4 and TRBJ2-7; 12 nucleotides align to TRBD2. The germline V gene encodes CDR1 SGHNT and CDR2 YYREEE (reference sequence). The CDR3 loop spans 15 amino acids. V was pared by 1 base and J by 4 bases, with 3 bases of the junction left unmatched.

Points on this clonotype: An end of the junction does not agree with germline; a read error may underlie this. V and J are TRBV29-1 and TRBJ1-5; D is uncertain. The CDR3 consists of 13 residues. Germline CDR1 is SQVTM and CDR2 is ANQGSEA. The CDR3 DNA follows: TGCAGAGTTGAAAGCGCGCTGGGACAGCCCCAGCATTTT. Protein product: CRVESALGQPQHF.

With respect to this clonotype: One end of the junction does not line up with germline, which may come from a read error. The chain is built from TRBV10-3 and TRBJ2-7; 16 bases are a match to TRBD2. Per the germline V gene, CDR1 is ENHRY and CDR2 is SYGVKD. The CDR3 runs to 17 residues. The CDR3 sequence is CAISEGTSGRARYDQYF. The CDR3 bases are TGTGCCATCAGTGAAGGGACTAGCGGGAGGGCCCGGTACGATCAGTACTTC.

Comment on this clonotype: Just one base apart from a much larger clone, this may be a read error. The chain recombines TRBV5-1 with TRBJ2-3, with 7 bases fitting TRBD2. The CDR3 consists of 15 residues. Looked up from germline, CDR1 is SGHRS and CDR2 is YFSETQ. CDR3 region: CTSAAGTTLSDTQYF. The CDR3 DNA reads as TGCACCAGCGCGGCCGGGACTACACTTTCAGATACGCAGTATTTT.

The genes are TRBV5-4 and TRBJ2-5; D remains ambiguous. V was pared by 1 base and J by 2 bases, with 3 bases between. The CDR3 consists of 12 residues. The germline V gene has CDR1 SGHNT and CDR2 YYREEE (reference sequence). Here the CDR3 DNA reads TGTGCCAGCAGCTTGACACAAGAGACCCAGTACTTC. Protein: CASSLTQETQYF. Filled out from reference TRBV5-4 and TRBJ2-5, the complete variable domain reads ETGVTQSPTHLIKTRGQQVTLRCSSQSGHNTVSWYQQALGQGPQFIFQYYREEENGRGNFPPRFSGLQFPNYSSELNVNALELDDSALYLCASSLTQETQYFGPGTRLLVL.

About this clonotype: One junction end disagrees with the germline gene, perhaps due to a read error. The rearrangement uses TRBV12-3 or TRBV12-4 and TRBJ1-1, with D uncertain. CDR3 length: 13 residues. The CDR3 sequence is CASGADGNTEDFF. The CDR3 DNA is TGTGCCAGCGGCGCCGACGGGAACACTGAAGATTTCTTT.

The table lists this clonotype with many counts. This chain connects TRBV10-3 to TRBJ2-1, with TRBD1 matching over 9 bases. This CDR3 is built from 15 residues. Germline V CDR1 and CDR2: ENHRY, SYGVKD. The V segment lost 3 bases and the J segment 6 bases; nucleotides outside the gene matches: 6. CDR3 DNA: TGTGCCATCAGTGACCGGGACAGGGCGTTCAATGAGCAGTTCTTC. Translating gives CAISDRDRAFNEQFF.

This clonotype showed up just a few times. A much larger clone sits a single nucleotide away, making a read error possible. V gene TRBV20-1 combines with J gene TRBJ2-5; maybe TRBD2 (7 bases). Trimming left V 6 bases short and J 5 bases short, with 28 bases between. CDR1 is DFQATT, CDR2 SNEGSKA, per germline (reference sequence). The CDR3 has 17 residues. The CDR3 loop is CSATILSGGHFSETQYF. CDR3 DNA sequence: TGCAGTGCCACTATATTATCCGGGGGGCATTTCTCGGAGACCCAGTACTTC.

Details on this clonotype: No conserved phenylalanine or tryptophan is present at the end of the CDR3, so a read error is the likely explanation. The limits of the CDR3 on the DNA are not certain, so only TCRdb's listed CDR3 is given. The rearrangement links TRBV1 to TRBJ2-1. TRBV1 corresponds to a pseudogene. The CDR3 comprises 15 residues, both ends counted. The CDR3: CTSNQDSFSYNEQFS.

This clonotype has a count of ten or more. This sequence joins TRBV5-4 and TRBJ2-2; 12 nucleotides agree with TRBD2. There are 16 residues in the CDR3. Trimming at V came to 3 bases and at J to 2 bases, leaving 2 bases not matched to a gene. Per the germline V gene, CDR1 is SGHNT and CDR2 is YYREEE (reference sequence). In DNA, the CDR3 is TGTGCCAGCAGCTGGGGACTAGCGGGCAACACCGGGGAGCTGTTTTTT. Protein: CASSWGLAGNTGELFF.

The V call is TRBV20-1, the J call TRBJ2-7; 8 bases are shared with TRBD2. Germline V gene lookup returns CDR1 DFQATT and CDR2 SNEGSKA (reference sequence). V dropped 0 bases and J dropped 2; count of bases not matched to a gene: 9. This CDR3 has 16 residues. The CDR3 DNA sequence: TGCAGTGCTAGAGATCTAAAGCGGGAGAACGCCTACGAGCAGTACTTC. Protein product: CSARDLKRENAYEQYF.

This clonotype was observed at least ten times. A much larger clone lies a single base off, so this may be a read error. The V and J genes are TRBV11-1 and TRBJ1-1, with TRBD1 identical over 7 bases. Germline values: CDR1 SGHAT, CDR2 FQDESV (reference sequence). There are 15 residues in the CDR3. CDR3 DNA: TGTGCCAGCGGCTTTTCCGGGACAGCCAACACTGAAGCTTTCTTT. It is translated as CASGFSGTANTEAFF.

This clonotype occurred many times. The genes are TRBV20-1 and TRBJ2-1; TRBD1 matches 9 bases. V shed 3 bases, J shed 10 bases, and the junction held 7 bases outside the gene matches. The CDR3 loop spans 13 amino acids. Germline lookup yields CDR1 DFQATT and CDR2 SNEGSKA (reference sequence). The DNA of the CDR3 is TGCAGTGCTAGGAACAGGGGGCTAGGCGAGCAGTTCTTC. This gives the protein CSARNRGLGEQFF.

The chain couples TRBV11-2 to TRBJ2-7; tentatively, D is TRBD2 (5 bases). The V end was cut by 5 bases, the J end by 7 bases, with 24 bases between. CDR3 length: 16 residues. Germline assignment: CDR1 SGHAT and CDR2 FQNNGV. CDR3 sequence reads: CASSNTGTSGLREQYF. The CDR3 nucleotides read TGTGCCAGCAGCAACACCGGCACTAGTGGTCTGAGGGAGCAGTACTTC.

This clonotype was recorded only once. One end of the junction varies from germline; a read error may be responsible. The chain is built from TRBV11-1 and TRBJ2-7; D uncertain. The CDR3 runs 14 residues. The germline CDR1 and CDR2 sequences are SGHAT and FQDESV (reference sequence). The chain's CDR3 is CASSFARSSHEQYF. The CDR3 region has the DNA TGTGCCAGTAGCTTCGCCAGGAGCTCCCATGAGCAGTACTTC.